This T cell receptor (beta chain) is drawn from a study of human T cells and chemical hapten exposure. Study at large: Upper inner arm skin measuring approximately 2 cm by approximately 2 cm received 2% DPC for sensitization.

A single count supports this clonotype. Time point denoted: pre-sensitization, week 0. Treatment described: therapeutic diphenylcyclopropenone sensitization with weekly scalp DPC. A single record per CDR3 protein comes from TCRdb applying MiXCR to the RACE reads. The table includes fewer than 350,000 distinct CDR3 sequences, just under 8% detected once. The TCR comes from a man in his late teens or twenties with alopecia areata. Some clones in this sample may be carry-over from other donors' samples. The specimen comprised whole blood, sampled in connection with sensitization to the hapten diphenylcyclopropenone (DPC).

The CDR3 region has the DNA TGTGCCAGCAGCTTACTAAGCGGGTACTCCTACAATGAGCAGTTCTTC. Encoded protein: CASSLLSGYSYNEQFF. This chain joins TRBV7-2 and TRBJ2-1, with D possibly TRBD2 on 6 matching bases. CDR3 length: 16 amino acids. Germline CDR1 SGHTA, CDR2 FQGNSA. V was clipped by 2 bases and J by 0 bases, with 11 bases between them. The entire variable domain, with the rest obtained from reference TRBV7-2 and TRBJ2-1, is as follows: GAGVSQSPSNKVTEKGKDVELRCDPISGHTALYWYRQSLGQGLEFLIYFQGNSAPDKSGLPSDRFSAERTGGSVSTLTIQRTQQEDSAVYLCASSLLSGYSYNEQFFGPGTRLTVL.